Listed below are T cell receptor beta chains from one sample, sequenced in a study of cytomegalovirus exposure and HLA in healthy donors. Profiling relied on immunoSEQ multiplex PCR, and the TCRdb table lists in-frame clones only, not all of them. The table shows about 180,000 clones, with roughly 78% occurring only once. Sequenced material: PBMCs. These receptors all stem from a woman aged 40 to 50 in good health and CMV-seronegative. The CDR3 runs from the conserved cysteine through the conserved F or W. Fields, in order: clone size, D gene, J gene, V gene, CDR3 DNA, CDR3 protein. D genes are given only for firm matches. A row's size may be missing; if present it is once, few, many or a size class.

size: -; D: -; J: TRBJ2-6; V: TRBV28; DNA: TGTGCCAGCAGTTACAGGGTTGGGGGGGCCAACGTCCTGACTTTC; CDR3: CASSYRVGGANVLTF
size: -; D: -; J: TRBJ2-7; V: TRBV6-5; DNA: TGTGCCAGCAGTCCCAGGGGCCTATACGAGCAGTACTTC; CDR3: CASSPRGLYEQYF
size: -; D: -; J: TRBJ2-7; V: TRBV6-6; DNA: TGTGCCAGCAGTTACGATCGGGGGACGGACTTC; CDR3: CASSYDRGTDF
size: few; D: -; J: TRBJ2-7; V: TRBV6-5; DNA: TGTGCCAGCAGTCTCGGACACTCAGGTGCCTACGAGCAGTACTTC; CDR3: CASSLGHSGAYEQYF
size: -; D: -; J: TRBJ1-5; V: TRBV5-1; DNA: TGCGCCAGCAGCTTGGGTGTAGTCGGTCAGCCCCAGCATTTT; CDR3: CASSLGVVGQPQHF
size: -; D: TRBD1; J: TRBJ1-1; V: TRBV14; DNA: TGTGCCAGCAGCCAAGTCACAGGGGTACCGAACACTGAAGCTTTCTTT; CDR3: CASSQVTGVPNTEAFF
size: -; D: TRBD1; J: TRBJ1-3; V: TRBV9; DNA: TGTGCCAGCAGCACCTCTTCATTGGGGACAGGAGCCTCTGGAAACACCATATATTTT; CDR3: CASSTSSLGTGASGNTIYF
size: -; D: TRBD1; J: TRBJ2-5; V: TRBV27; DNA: TGTGCCAGCAGTTTAGAGGGGGCTCCCCAAGAGACCCAGTACTTC; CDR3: CASSLEGAPQETQYF
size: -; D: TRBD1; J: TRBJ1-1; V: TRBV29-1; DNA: TGCAGCGTTGCTCACAGGGGTTGGAACACTGAAGCTTTCTTT; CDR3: CSVAHRGWNTEAFF
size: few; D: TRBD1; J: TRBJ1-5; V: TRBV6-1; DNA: TGTGCCAGCAGCCCCGACAGGGGTAGCAATCAGCCCCAGCATTTT; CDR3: CASSPDRGSNQPQHF
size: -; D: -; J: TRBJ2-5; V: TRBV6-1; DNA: TGTGCCAGCAGTGAGGCTCCGACAGGAGCTCAAGAGACCCAGTACTTC; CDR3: CASSEAPTGAQETQYF
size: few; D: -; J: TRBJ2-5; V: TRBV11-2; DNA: TGTGCCAGCAGCTTACGGGAGACCCAGTACTTC; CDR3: CASSLRETQYF
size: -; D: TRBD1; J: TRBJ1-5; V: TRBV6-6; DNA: TGTGCCAGCAGGGCCGACAGGGGGAAAATTCAGCCCCAGCATTTT; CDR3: CASRADRGKIQPQHF
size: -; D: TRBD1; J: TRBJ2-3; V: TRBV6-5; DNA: TGTGCCAGCAGACGACAGGGGGCCCTCACAGATACGCAGTATTTT; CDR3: CASRRQGALTDTQYF
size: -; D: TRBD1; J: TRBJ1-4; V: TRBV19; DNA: TGTGCCAGTAGTATGGGGGGACAGGGAGGAGAAAAACTGTTTTTT; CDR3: CASSMGGQGGEKLFF
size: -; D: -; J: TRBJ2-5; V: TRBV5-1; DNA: TGCGCCAGCAGCTTAAGGGGACTGCCTCTAGAGACCCAGTACTTC; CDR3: CASSLRGLPLETQYF
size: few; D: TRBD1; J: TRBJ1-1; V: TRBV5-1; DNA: TGCGCCAGCAGCTTGGGAGGGGGACAGGGGGCCACTGAAGCTTTCTTT; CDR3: CASSLGGGQGATEAFF
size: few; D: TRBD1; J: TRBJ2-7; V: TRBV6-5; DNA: TGTGCCAGCAGTTACTCCCGGGACAGGAAATCCTACGAGCAGTACTTC; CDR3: CASSYSRDRKSYEQYF
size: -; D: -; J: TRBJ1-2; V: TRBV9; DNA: TGTGCCAGCAGCGTAGGCGACAGCCGCTATGGCTACACCTTC; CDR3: CASSVGDSRYGYTF
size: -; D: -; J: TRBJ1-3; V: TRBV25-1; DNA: TGTGCCAGCAGTGCGGTCGGGGGAAACACCATATATTTT; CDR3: CASSAVGGNTIYF
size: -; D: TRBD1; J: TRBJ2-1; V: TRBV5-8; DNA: TGTGCCAGCAGCTCCACGGGACAGATTGACAATGAGCAGTTCTTC; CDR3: CASSSTGQIDNEQFF
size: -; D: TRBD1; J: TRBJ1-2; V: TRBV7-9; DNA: TGTGCCAGCAGCTTAGGGCCTAGACAGGGTGAGGCCGGCTACACCTTC; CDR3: CASSLGPRQGEAGYTF
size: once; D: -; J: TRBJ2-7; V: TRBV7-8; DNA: TGTGCCAGCAGCGCCCAGGTTACAGACCGCTCCTACGAGCAGTACTTC; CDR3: CASSAQVTDRSYEQYF
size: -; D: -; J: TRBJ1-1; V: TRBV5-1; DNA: TGCGCCAGCAGCCACGGGGTACCCACTGAAGCTTTCTTT; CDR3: CASSHGVPTEAFF
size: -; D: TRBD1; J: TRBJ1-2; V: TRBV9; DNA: TGTGCCAGCAGCTCCGGGACAGGGGGCGGCTACACCTTC; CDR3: CASSSGTGGGYTF
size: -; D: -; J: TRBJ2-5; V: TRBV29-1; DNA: TGCAGCGTTGACGACCAAGGCCAGGCGAACCAAGAGACCCAGTACTTC; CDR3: CSVDDQGQANQETQYF
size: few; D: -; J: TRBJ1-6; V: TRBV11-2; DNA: TGTGCCAGCAGCCCGGCGGGGACGGGGAATTCACCCCTCCACTTT; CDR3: CASSPAGTGNSPLHF
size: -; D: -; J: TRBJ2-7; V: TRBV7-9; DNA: TGTGCCAGCAGCGGCGAGCGGCACGAGCAGTACTTC; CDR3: CASSGERHEQYF
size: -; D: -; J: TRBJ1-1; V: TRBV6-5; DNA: TGTGCCAGCAGAGACGGACAGTTTATGGGGACTGAAGCTTTCTTT; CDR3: CASRDGQFMGTEAFF
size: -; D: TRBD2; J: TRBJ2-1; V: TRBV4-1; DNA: TGCGCCAGCGGCCAACCGCGGTCTAGCGGGAGGGTCCACAATGAGCAGTTCTTC; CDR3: CASGQPRSSGRVHNEQFF
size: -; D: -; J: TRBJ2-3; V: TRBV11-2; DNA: TGTGCCAGCAGCTTAGGGTCGGGTTTTGCAGATACGCAGTATTTT; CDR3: CASSLGSGFADTQYF
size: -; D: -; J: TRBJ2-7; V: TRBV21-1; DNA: TGTGCCAGCAGCACCCTCCCCGGAGAGCGGGAGGGCCCCAACGAGCAGTACTTC; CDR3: CASSTLPGEREGPNEQYF
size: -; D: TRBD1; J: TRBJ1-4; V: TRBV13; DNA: TGTGCCAGCAGCGTGGGACAGGGAGCGGAAAAACTGTTTTTT; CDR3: CASSVGQGAEKLFF
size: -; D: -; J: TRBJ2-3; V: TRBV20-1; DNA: TGCAGTGCTAGTTTAGTGGATACGCAGTATTTT; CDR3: CSASLVDTQYF
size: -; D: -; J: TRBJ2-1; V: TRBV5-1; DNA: TGCGCCAGCAGCAACGGGAGTATTTACAATGAGCAGTTCTTC; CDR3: CASSNGSIYNEQFF
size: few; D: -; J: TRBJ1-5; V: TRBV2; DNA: TGTGCCAGCAGTGCGGGGGGATTTAGCAATCAGCCCCAGCATTTT; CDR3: CASSAGGFSNQPQHF
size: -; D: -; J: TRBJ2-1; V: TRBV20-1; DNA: TGCAGTGCTAGCCAGGGGTACGAGCAGTTCTTC; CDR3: CSASQGYEQFF
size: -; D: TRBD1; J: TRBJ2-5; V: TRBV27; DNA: TGTGCCAGCAGTTCCCCGGACAGGGGGCACGAGACCCAGTACTTC; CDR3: CASSSPDRGHETQYF
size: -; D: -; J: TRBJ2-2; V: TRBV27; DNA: TGTGCCAGCGGGAGGCAGCCCTCAAACACCGGGGAGCTGTTTTTT; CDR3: CASGRQPSNTGELFF
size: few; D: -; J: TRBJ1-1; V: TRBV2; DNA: TGTGCCAGCATGCGGGAGAGCACTGAAGCTTTCTTT; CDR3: CASMRESTEAFF
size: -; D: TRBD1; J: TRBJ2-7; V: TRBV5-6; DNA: TGTGCCAGCAGCTTGACCGGGACAGTTACCTACGAGCAGTACTTC; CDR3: CASSLTGTVTYEQYF
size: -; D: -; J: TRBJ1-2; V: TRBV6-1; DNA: TGTGCCAGCAAAGCCGCGACAGTAAATGGCTACACCTTC; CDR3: CASKAATVNGYTF
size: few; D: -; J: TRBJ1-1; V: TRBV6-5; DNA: TGTGCCAGCCGGGGAACTGAAGCTTTCTTT; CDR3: CASRGTEAFF
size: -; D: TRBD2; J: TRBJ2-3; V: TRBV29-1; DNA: TGCAGCGTTGAGGAGCGGGGGGGGTATTTT; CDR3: CSVEERGGYF
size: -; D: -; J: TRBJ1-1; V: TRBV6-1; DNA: TGTGCCAGCAGTCTCACAGGGAAGGCGGACACTGAAGCTTTCTTT; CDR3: CASSLTGKADTEAFF
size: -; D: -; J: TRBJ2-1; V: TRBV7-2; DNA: TGTGCCAGCAGCCAGGGGGGCAGCTACAATGAGCAGTTCTTC; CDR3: CASSQGGSYNEQFF
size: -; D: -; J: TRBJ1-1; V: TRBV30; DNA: TGTGCCTGGATGCGCAGGGTTGGGACTGAAGCTTTCTTT; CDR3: CAWMRRVGTEAFF